What follows are 5 T cell receptor beta chains derived from one specimen sequenced in a study of control samples from healthy donors and cancer patients. The assay was immunoSEQ multiplex PCR, and TCRdb's table has in-frame clones only and misses some. The data show hundreds of thousands of clones, with about nine tenths seen just once and 5% to 7% held by the top ten. The sequencing sample was made of PBMCs. Receptors were obtained from a man aged 40-49 years with head and neck cancer.

The gene calls are TRBV6-2 or TRBV6-3 and TRBJ2-2; 8 bases line up with TRBD1. Germline trimming cut 0 bases from V and 6 bases from J; bases unmatched to any gene: 3. The CDR3 loop spans 15 amino acids. Germline lookup yields CDR1 MNHEY and CDR2 SVGEGT. The CDR3, as DNA: TGTGCCAGCAGTTACTCTCGACAGGGGTCCGGGGAGCTGTTTTTT. Translating gives CASSYSRQGSGELFF.

The V gene is TRBV3-1 (or the pseudogene TRBV3-2), the J gene TRBJ1-5, with 7 bases matching TRBD1. CDR3 size: 15 residues. Per germline, CDR1 LGHDT and CDR2 YNNKEL (reference sequence). The V and J ends lost 2 bases and 5 bases, in that order; junction bases with no gene match: 6. Written as DNA, the CDR3 is TGTGCCAGCAGCCAAAATGGGGACAGCTATCAGCCCCAGCATTTT. This codes for CASSQNGDSYQPQHF.

In this sample, this clone turned up once. The chain joins TRBV27 to TRBJ2-1; D possibly matches TRBD1 or TRBD2 (5 bases each). This CDR3 has 15 amino acids. CDR1 and CDR2 (germline): MNHEY, SMNVEV (reference sequence). The ends were cut back, 2 bases at V and 8 bases at J, with 16 bases in the middle. For the CDR3, the DNA is TGTGCCAGCAGTTTAAAGGGACGCCCGGCCGATGAGCAGTTCTTC. It encodes CASSLKGRPADEQFF.

The J gene is TRBJ1-6, the V gene TRBV21-1. TRBV21-1 is assigned pseudogene status. There are 17 residues in the CDR3. CDR3 in DNA: TGTGCCAGCACCAAAAACCCCCTATCGGGGGACCATTCACCCCTCCACTTT. Protein product: CASTKNPLSGDHSPLHF.

The table lists this clone with a count of one. The V call is TRBV7-9, the J call TRBJ2-1, with a possible D match to TRBD2 (6 bases). V was clipped by 6 bases and J by 2 bases, with 17 bases between them. This CDR3 spans 16 amino acids. Germline assignment: CDR1 SEHNR and CDR2 FQNEAQ (reference sequence). The CDR3 reads CASRMGFGGAYNEQFF. The CDR3 bases are TGTGCCAGCAGGATGGGCTTTGGCGGGGCCTACAATGAGCAGTTCTTC.